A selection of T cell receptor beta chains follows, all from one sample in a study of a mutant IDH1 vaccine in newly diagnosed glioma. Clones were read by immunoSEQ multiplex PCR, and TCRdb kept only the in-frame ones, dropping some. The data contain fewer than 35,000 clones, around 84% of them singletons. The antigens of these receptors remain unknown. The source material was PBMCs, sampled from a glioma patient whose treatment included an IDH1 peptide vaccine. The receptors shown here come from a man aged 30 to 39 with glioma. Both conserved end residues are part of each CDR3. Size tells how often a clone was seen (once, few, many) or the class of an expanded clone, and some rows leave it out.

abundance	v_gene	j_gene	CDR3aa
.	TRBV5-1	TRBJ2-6	CASSRLGQEQGTGANVLTF
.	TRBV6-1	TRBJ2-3	CASSEYADTQYF
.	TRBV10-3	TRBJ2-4	CAISEPRDGINKNIQYF
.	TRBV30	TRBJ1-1	CVASENTEAFF
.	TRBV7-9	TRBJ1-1	CASSLQGPNTEAFF
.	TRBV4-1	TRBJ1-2	CASSQGSLANYGYTF
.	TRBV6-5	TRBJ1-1	CASSYAFTGSTEAFF
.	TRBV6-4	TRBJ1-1	CASSDSSLNTEAFF
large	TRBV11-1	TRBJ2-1	CASSPGLAGGNEQFF
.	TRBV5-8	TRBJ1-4	CASSLGWERGEKLFF
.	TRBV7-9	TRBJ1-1	CASNLQGVDTEAFF
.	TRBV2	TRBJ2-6	CASSEGGAGANVLTF
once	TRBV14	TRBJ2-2	CASSQVGGEIGELFF
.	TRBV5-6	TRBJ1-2	CASSLRGGNYGYTF
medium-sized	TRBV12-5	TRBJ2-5	CASGLGPAPGTQYF
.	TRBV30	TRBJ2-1	CAWSEKDNEQFF
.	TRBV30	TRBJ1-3	CAWSIQQNTIYF
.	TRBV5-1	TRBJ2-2	CASSLTIANTGELFF
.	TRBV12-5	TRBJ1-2	CASGFGGGAGYGYTF
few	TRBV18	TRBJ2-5	CASSPAETQYF
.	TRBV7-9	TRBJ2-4	CASSSNLAAKNIQYF
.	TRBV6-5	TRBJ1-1	CASRSWGGEAFF